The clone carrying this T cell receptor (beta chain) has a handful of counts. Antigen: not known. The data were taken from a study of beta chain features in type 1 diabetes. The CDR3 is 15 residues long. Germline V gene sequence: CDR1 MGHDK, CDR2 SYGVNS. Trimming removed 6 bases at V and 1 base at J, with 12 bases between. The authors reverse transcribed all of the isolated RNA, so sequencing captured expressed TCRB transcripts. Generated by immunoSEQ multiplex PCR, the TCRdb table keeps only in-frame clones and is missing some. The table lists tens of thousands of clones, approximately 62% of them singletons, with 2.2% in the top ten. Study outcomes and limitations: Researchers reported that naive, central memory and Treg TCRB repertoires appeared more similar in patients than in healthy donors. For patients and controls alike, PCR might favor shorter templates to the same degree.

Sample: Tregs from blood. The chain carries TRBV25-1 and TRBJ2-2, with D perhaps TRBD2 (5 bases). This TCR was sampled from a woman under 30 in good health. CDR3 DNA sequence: TGTGCCAGCAGCGTAGCGAGAATGAACACCGGGGAGCTGTTTTTT. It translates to CASSVARMNTGELFF.